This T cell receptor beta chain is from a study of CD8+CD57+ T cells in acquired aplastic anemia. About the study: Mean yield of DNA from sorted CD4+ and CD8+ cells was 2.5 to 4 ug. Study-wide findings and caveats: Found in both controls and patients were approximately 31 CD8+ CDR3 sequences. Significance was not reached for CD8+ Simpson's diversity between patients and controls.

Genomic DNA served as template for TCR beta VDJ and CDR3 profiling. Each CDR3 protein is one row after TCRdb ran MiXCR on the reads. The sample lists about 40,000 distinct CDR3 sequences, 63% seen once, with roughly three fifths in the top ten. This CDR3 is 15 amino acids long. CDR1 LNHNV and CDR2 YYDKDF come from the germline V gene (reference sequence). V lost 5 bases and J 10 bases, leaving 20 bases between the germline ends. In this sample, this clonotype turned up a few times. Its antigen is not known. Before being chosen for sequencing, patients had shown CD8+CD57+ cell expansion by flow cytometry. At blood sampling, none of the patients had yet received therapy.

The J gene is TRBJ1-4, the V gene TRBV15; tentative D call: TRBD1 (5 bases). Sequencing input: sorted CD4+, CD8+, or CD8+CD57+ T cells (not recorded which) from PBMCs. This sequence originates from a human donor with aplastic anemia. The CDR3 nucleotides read TGTGCCACCAGCGGGGGATCGGCGAGGGGAGGAAAACTGTTTTTT. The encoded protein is CATSGGSARGGKLFF.